This T cell receptor (beta chain) was identified in a study of glioma-infiltrating T cells after dendritic cell vaccination. Study-wide background: Patients had newly diagnosed or recurrent glioblastoma and received dendritic cell vaccines.

V shed 1 base and J shed 5 bases, with 11 bases lying between them. The CDR3 sequence is 14 residues long. CDR1 is SGHAT, CDR2 FQNNGV, per germline. Selection required adequate fresh-frozen tumor tissue plus more than two years' survival data. Before vaccination, two weeks after the third vaccination, and at progression, PBMC were collected. The primer mix had 60 V beta and 13 J beta primers. Generated by immunoSEQ multiplex PCR, the TCRdb table keeps only in-frame clones and is missing some. The profile shows approximately 82,000 clones, roughly 90% of them singletons. V is TRBV11-2 and J is TRBJ1-1, with D possibly being TRBD1 (6 bases). The TCR comes from a human donor with glioblastoma. The sample here was blood, taken before dendritic cell vaccination. CDR3 loop: CASSLAGQGTEAFF. CDR3 in DNA: TGTGCCAGCAGCTTAGCAGGGCAGGGGACTGAAGCTTTCTTT.